The 11 T cell receptor beta chains below all came from one sample that was sequenced in a study of shared clonotypes between healthy human individuals. In the naive CD8 group, cells lacked CD45RO and were positively selected for CCR7, so terminally differentiated effector memory CD45RA+ cells were left out. Produced via immunoSEQ multiplex PCR; TCRdb's table is partial and in-frame only. Counted here are 2 million to 2.5 million clones, just under 95% occurring once; the ten biggest clones make up roughly 1.1%. Specimen: naive CD8+ T cells sorted from blood. Receptor source: a man aged 18-30 years in good health.

This rearrangement joins TRBV6-6 to TRBJ1-5, with 7 bases aligning to TRBD1. The trim removed 5 bases at V and 0 bases at J, leaving 4 bases unmatched. Germline CDR1 reads MNHNY; CDR2 reads SVGAGI (reference sequence). CDR3 length equals 15 residues. The DNA for the CDR3 is TGTGCCAGCAGTCAGGGGGAATATAGCAATCAGCCCCAGCATTTT. It translates to CASSQGEYSNQPQHF.

Concerning this clone: The same CDR3 also results from other DNA sequences found in this sample. The chain links TRBV30 to TRBJ1-1; no definite D call. The CDR3 is 13 residues long. The germline V gene encodes CDR1 GTSNPN and CDR2 SVGIG (reference sequence). V gave up 0 bases and J gave up 1 base, with 6 bases separating them. CDR3: CAWSVSENTEAFF. CDR3 sequence (DNA): TGTGCCTGGAGTGTAAGTGAGAACACTGAAGCTTTCTTT.

The chain joins TRBV27 to TRBJ2-1; TRBD2 aligns across 11 bases. The CDR3 totals 17 residues. After removal of 7 bases from V and 6 bases from J, the junction contained 14 bases not matched to a gene. Germline V CDR1 and CDR2: MNHEY, SMNVEV (reference sequence). CDR3 coding DNA: TGTGCCAGCACCCTAGGGGGACTAGCGGCCGGGCTCAATGAGCAGTTCTTC. Its protein is CASTLGGLAAGLNEQFF.

Comments on this clone: Other DNA sequences of this sample code for an identical CDR3. The gene calls are TRBV30 and TRBJ1-4; D gene uncertain. Trimming stripped 1 base from V and 11 bases from J, with 17 bases between. This CDR3 is built from 14 residues. Germline V gene sequence: CDR1 GTSNPN, CDR2 SVGIG (reference sequence). Written as DNA, the CDR3 is TGTGCCTGGAGTGGACGGCCGGTTGGTGAGAAACTGTTTTTT. This sequence encodes CAWSGRPVGEKLFF.

This chain links TRBV5-1 with TRBJ2-6, with D possibly being TRBD2 (5 bases). The germline V gene has CDR1 SGHRS and CDR2 YFSETQ. Trimming stripped 6 bases from V and 2 bases from J, with 12 bases between. CDR3 length: 15 residues. The CDR3 DNA reads as TGCGCCAGCACCGAACTACTAGCTGGGGCCAACGTCCTGACTTTC. Its translation is CASTELLAGANVLTF.

The chain carries TRBV11-3 and TRBJ2-7; D is ambiguous. Trimming stripped 0 bases from V and 7 bases from J, with 7 bases between. The CDR3 has 12 amino acids. From germline, CDR1 is SGHNT and CDR2 YENEEA. The CDR3, as DNA: TGTGCCAGCAGCTTAGATCTGGGGGAGCAGTACTTC. Its translation: CASSLDLGEQYF.

The CDR3 DNA follows: TGTGCCAGCAGCTCTGGGACTGAAAACAATTCACCCCTCCACTTT. Its translation is CASSSGTENNSPLHF. This chain joins TRBV7-2 and TRBJ1-6; possible D gene TRBD1, 5 bases. V was clipped by 4 bases and J by 7 bases, with 14 bases between them. Germline V gene data show CDR1 as SGHTA and CDR2 as FQGNSA. The CDR3 is 15 amino acids. The full variable domain, in which reference TRBV7-2 and TRBJ1-6 provide the parts outside the CDR3, is GAGVSQSPSNKVTEKGKDVELRCDPISGHTALYWYRQSLGQGLEFLIYFQGNSAPDKSGLPSDRFSAERTGGSVSTLTIQRTQQEDSAVYLCASSSGTENNSPLHFGNGTRLTVT.

The rearrangement uses TRBV28 and TRBJ2-1, with D unresolved. The CDR3 length is 14 residues. CDR1 is MDHEN, CDR2 SYDVKM, per germline. V was trimmed by 8 bases and J by 6 bases, leaving 17 bases between them. DNA for the CDR3: TGTGCCAGCTCGTATAAAGGGTGGGCCAATGAGCAGTTCTTC. It is translated as CASSYKGWANEQFF.

The chain employs TRBV6-6 and TRBJ2-3; D might be TRBD2 (6 bases). The CDR3 covers 15 residues. Germline V gives CDR1 MNHNY, CDR2 SVGAGI (reference sequence). Trimming pared 5 bases from V and 4 bases from J, leaving 16 bases between. The CDR3 protein is CASSADGGVADTQYF. The CDR3 DNA reads as TGTGCCAGCAGTGCAGACGGAGGGGTAGCAGATACGCAGTATTTT.

J is TRBJ2-7 and V is TRBV4-3, with D tentatively TRBD1 or TRBD2 (5 bases each). Germline values: CDR1 LGHNA, CDR2 YSLEER. V was pared by 4 bases and J by 6 bases, with 19 bases between. The CDR3 sequence is 15 residues long. The CDR3 DNA sequence: TGCGCCAGCAGCCCGTCCGAGGGGACGAACGGCGAGCAGTACTTC. It translates to CASSPSEGTNGEQYF.

To note about this clone: Other DNA sequences from this sample encode an identical CDR3 as well. This chain uses TRBV4-1 with TRBJ2-7, with D possibly matching TRBD1 (6 bases). The V end lost 0 bases, the J end lost 2 bases, and 11 bases lay between the germline ends. Germline lookup yields CDR1 MGHRA and CDR2 YSYEKL. This CDR3 is 15 amino acids long. This CDR3 is CASSQDRQAAYEQYF. The CDR3 DNA follows: TGCGCCAGCAGCCAAGACAGACAGGCCGCCTACGAGCAGTACTTC.